Each of the 30 T cell receptor beta chains below was sequenced from the same sample in a study of control samples from healthy donors and cancer patients. Repertoires were generated with immunoSEQ multiplex PCR, while TCRdb's copy carries only in-frame clones and drops some. The data show some 89,000 clones, 70% to 90% seen once. Sample: blood. The origin of the receptors is a woman aged 40 to 50 in good health.

This clone is judged medium-sized. The rearrangement links TRBV4-3 to TRBJ1-1, with TRBD1 matching over 9 bases. CDR1 and CDR2 from the germline V gene are LGHNA and YSLEER. Trimming removed 1 base from V and 0 bases from J; junction bases left unmatched: 9. The CDR3 has 18 amino acids. This chain's CDR3 is CASSQGMTGGVLNTEAFF. The CDR3 bases are TGCGCCAGCAGCCAAGGGATGACAGGGGGAGTCTTGAACACTGAAGCTTTCTTT.

The chain is built from TRBV4-3 and TRBJ2-1; D tentatively fits TRBD1 or TRBD2 (5 bases each). V was shortened by 2 bases and J by 6 bases, with 11 bases between the two germline ends. The CDR3 is made up of 14 amino acids. Germline V gene data show CDR1 as LGHNA and CDR2 as YSLEER. The CDR3, as DNA: TGCGCCAGCAGCCAACTCGGGACGGTCAATGAGCAGTTCTTC. It encodes CASSQLGTVNEQFF.

V usage is TRBV6-2 or TRBV6-3 and J usage is TRBJ2-3; D is unresolved. The CDR3 loop spans 15 amino acids. Trimming pared 5 bases from V and 6 bases from J, leaving 18 bases between. Germline lookup yields CDR1 MNHEY and CDR2 SVGEGT. In DNA, the CDR3 is TGTGCCAGCAGTCTGAATGATGGCGGACGGGATACGCAGTATTTT. This encodes CASSLNDGGRDTQYF.

V and J are TRBV7-3 and TRBJ2-4, with D perhaps TRBD1 or TRBD2 (6 bases each). V lost 5 bases, J lost 0 bases, and 17 bases lay in between. The CDR3 spans 17 residues. Per germline, CDR1 SGHTA and CDR2 FQGTGA. The CDR3 bases are TGTGCCAGCAGCCCAGGGTGGGGGGCACTAGCCAAAAACATTCAGTACTTC. This sequence encodes CASSPGWGALAKNIQYF.

As concerns this clone: At the DNA level, this CDR3 is encoded by other sequences in the same sample as well. This rearrangement joins TRBV28 to TRBJ1-6, with D possibly being TRBD1 (6 bases). Deletions cut 3 bases from V and 7 bases from J, with 16 bases between. Germline loops: CDR1 MDHEN, CDR2 SYDVKM. This CDR3 spans 16 amino acids. The CDR3 coding sequence is TGTGCCAGCAGTTTGGCGATCAACAGGGTGAATTCACCCCTCCACTTT. Translation: CASSLAINRVNSPLHF. The complete variable domain, with remaining parts taken from reference TRBV28 and TRBJ1-6, reads DVKVTQSSRYLVKRTGEKVFLECVQDMDHENMFWYRQDPGLGLRLIYFSYDVKMKEKGDIPEGYSVSREKKERFSLILESASTNQTSMYLCASSLAINRVNSPLHFGNGTRLTVT.

The chain joins TRBV4-1 to TRBJ2-7; TRBD2 matches at 11 bases. Unmatched junction bases numbered 11, after V lost 0 bases and J lost 13 bases. The CDR3 has 15 amino acids. Germline V gene sequence: CDR1 MGHRA, CDR2 YSYEKL. This CDR3 is CASSQDPSGGPKFYF. In DNA form, the CDR3 reads TGCGCCAGCAGCCAAGATCCTAGCGGGGGGCCGAAGTTCTACTTC.

CDR3 sequence (DNA): TGTGCCAGCAGCCAAACAGAGAACACTGAAGCTTTCTTT. Translated, it gives CASSQTENTEAFF. J is TRBJ1-1 and V is TRBV3-1 (or the pseudogene TRBV3-2); D unresolved. Germline CDR1 LGHDT, CDR2 YNNKEL (reference sequence). The CDR3 loop spans 13 amino acids. Trimming pared 2 bases from V and 1 base from J, leaving 5 bases between.

V usage is TRBV6-5 and J usage is TRBJ1-2; tentatively, D is TRBD1 (5 bases). The CDR3 is made up of 14 amino acids. The germline V gene has CDR1 MNHEY and CDR2 SVGAGI. The ends were cut back, 7 bases at V and 6 bases at J, with 18 bases in the middle. DNA for the CDR3: TGTGCCAGCACGGCAGGGTCCGCCTTTGATGGCTACACCTTC. Protein product: CASTAGSAFDGYTF.

The chain uses TRBV21-1 and TRBJ2-7; the table's D call, TRBD2, has no DNA check behind it. TRBV21-1 counts as a pseudogene. CDR3 length equals 13 residues. CDR3 sequence reads: CASKGGGSYEQYF. CDR3 in DNA: TGTGCCAGCAAGGGGGGGGGCTCCTACGAGCAGTACTTC.

The gene calls are TRBV5-1 and TRBJ1-4, with D tentatively TRBD1 (5 bases). The ends were cut back, 5 bases at V and 6 bases at J, with 11 bases in the middle. The CDR3 covers 13 residues. The germline V gene has CDR1 SGHRS and CDR2 YFSETQ. The CDR3 protein is CASSGGGDEKLFF. In nucleotides, the CDR3 is TGCGCCAGCAGTGGCGGGGGGGATGAAAAACTGTTTTTT.

The V gene is TRBV15, the J gene TRBJ1-2; D is perhaps TRBD1 (6 bases). V was shortened by 0 bases and J by 10 bases, with 21 bases between the two germline ends. The germline V gene encodes CDR1 LNHNV and CDR2 YYDKDF (reference sequence). This CDR3 spans 16 amino acids. The CDR3 is CATSRDRTAPSSYYTF. The CDR3 DNA reads TGTGCCACCAGCAGAGATCGGACAGCACCATCCTCCTACTACACCTTC.

CDR3 protein: CASSQPGQGYGYTF. The CDR3 nucleotides are TGTGCCAGCAGTCAACCGGGACAGGGCTATGGCTACACCTTC. This chain links TRBV6-5 with TRBJ1-2; 9 bases agree with TRBD1. The V segment lost 5 bases and the J segment 4 bases; nucleotides outside the gene matches: 5. This CDR3 comprises 14 residues. Germline V gene lookup returns CDR1 MNHEY and CDR2 SVGAGI.

CDR3 sequence: CATTGGREEKLFF. In DNA, the CDR3 is TGTGCCACCACAGGGGGAAGGGAGGAAAAACTGTTTTTT. The rearrangement uses TRBV6-5 and TRBJ1-4; 8 bases are shared with TRBD1. V gave up 10 bases and J gave up 8 bases; unmatched junction bases: 9. Per germline, CDR1 MNHEY and CDR2 SVGAGI. The CDR3 spans 13 residues.

The chain employs TRBV6-2 or TRBV6-3 and TRBJ2-3; 7 bases are a match to TRBD1. V lost 6 bases, J lost 10 bases, and 7 bases stayed unmatched. The germline V gene has CDR1 MNHEY and CDR2 SVGEGT. The CDR3 runs 12 residues. The CDR3 spells CASSQLTGPQYF. The CDR3 DNA sequence: TGTGCCAGCAGCCAGTTGACAGGGCCGCAGTATTTT.

The rearrangement uses TRBV21-1 and TRBJ1-5. TRBV21-1 is an annotated pseudogene. The CDR3 is made up of 16 amino acids. CDR3 nucleotides: TGTGCCAGCAGCAAGGATCCCTGGGACCTTAATCAGCCCCAGCATTTT. It translates to CASSKDPWDLNQPQHF.

This chain connects TRBV30 to TRBJ1-3; D is ambiguous. This CDR3 spans 14 amino acids. Germline V CDR1 and CDR2: GTSNPN, SVGIG (reference sequence). Trimming took 2 bases from V and 4 from J, leaving 12 bases between them. The CDR3 nucleotides are TGTGCCTGGAGTTTAGGGAGGTGGGGAAACACCATATATTTT. It encodes CAWSLGRWGNTIYF.

The rearrangement uses TRBV5-1 and TRBJ2-3; 11 bases fit TRBD2. With V trimmed by 4 bases and J by 6 bases, 10 bases remained unmatched. Germline V CDR1 and CDR2: SGHRS, YFSETQ. The CDR3 contains 16 residues. In nucleotides, the CDR3 is TGCGCCAGCAGCACAATAGCGGGGGGGCGTTCGGATACGCAGTATTTT. This codes for CASSTIAGGRSDTQYF.

The J gene is TRBJ1-2, the V gene TRBV6-5, with unresolved D. CDR3 size: 13 residues. Per the germline V gene, CDR1 is MNHEY and CDR2 is SVGAGI. V lost 5 bases to trimming and J lost 6 bases, with 13 bases between them. CDR3 sequence: CASSPAPLDGYTF. The CDR3 coding sequence is TGTGCCAGCAGTCCTGCCCCCTTAGATGGCTACACCTTC.

The chain has TRBV5-1 and TRBJ1-4; 8 bases agree with TRBD1. CDR1 and CDR2 (germline): SGHRS, YFSETQ. The CDR3 length is 14 residues. Germline trimming cut 7 bases from V and 8 bases from J; bases unmatched to any gene: 10. The CDR3 loop is CASGSGTGKEKLFF. DNA for the CDR3: TGCGCCAGCGGCTCGGGGACAGGAAAGGAAAAACTGTTTTTT.

The chain uses TRBV7-2 and TRBJ1-2, with unresolved D. The CDR3 loop spans 15 amino acids. The germline CDR1 and CDR2 sequences are SGHTA and FQGNSA. V lost 2 bases to trimming and J lost 4 bases, with 14 bases between them. The CDR3 loop reads CASSLRQSPAYGYTF. In DNA, the CDR3 is TGTGCCAGCAGCTTACGACAATCGCCCGCCTATGGCTACACCTTC.

The chain couples TRBV9 to TRBJ1-4, with TRBD1 as a possible D gene (6 bases). Germline values: CDR1 SGDLS, CDR2 YYNGEE. The CDR3 contains 14 residues. Trimming shortened V by 4 bases and J by 2 bases, and 9 bases separated the two germline ends. The chain's CDR3 is CASSKDSTNEKLFF. The CDR3 DNA follows: TGTGCCAGCAGCAAGGACAGCACTAATGAAAAACTGTTTTTT.

The chain carries TRBV30 and TRBJ1-4; weak D call: TRBD1 (5 bases). V was pared by 0 bases and J by 8 bases, with 19 bases between. CDR3 length equals 16 residues. Germline CDR1 reads GTSNPN; CDR2 reads SVGIG (reference sequence). In DNA, the CDR3 is TGTGCCTGGAGTGTACTTTATGGGGGGTTTGAGGAAAAACTGTTTTTT. It encodes CAWSVLYGGFEEKLFF.

The genes are TRBV30 and TRBJ2-2; D is possibly TRBD2 (6 bases). From germline, CDR1 is GTSNPN and CDR2 SVGIG (reference sequence). V was clipped by 7 bases and J by 2 bases, with 17 bases between them. The CDR3 extends over 15 amino acids. The CDR3 is CASTTLGGNTGELFF. The DNA of the CDR3 is TGTGCCTCCACGACCCTCGGGGGAAACACCGGGGAGCTGTTTTTT.

The rearrangement joins TRBV7-9 to TRBJ1-1; possibly TRBD1 for D (6 bases). The germline V gene encodes CDR1 SEHNR and CDR2 FQNEAQ (reference sequence). V lost 6 bases, J lost 1 base, and 18 bases lay in between. The CDR3 length is 16 residues. The CDR3 bases are TGTGCCAGCAGTCTCCAGGGAACAGGGCCGAACACTGAAGCTTTCTTT. It codes for CASSLQGTGPNTEAFF.

The chain carries TRBV18 and TRBJ1-1; 9 positions match TRBD1. Germline CDR1 reads KGHSH; CDR2 reads LQKENI. The CDR3 sequence is 17 residues long. V was clipped by 4 bases and J by 0 bases; unmatched bases: 9. The CDR3 here is CASSLLRGQGMNTEAFF. CDR3 in DNA: TGTGCCAGCTCACTCCTACGCGGACAGGGGATGAACACTGAAGCTTTCTTT.

The V call is TRBV6-5, the J call TRBJ2-7; D is possibly TRBD1 (6 bases). CDR1 is MNHEY, CDR2 SVGAGI, per germline. Deletions cut 0 bases from V and 8 bases from J, with 14 bases between. This CDR3 contains 14 residues. Here the CDR3 DNA reads TGTGCCAGCAGTTACTCGATGGGGGCGCAACAGCAGTACTTC. It translates to CASSYSMGAQQQYF.

The chain links TRBV7-2 to TRBJ1-6; D is unclear. Germline V gene sequence: CDR1 SGHTA, CDR2 FQGNSA. The CDR3 sequence is 17 residues long. V lost 1 base, J lost 0 bases, and 10 bases lay in between. The CDR3, as DNA: TGTGCCAGCAGCTTAGAGGTGGTTAGCTCCTATAATTCACCCCTCCACTTT. This gives the protein CASSLEVVSSYNSPLHF.

The count of this clone is one. This CDR3 reads CATTGAESNYGYTF. The DNA of the CDR3 is TGTGCCACCACAGGGGCAGAATCTAACTATGGCTACACCTTC. The chain uses TRBV21-1 and TRBJ1-2; TRBD1, the table's D call, lacks a check against the DNA. TRBV21-1 is deemed a pseudogene. The CDR3 has 14 amino acids.

V and J are TRBV6-2 or TRBV6-3 and TRBJ1-5; tentatively, D is TRBD1 (5 bases). This CDR3 has 21 amino acids. V was pared by 0 bases and J by 0 bases, with 24 bases between. The germline CDR1 and CDR2 sequences are MNHEY and SVGEGT. The CDR3 loop is CASSYSNVLGRSANSNQPQHF. The CDR3 DNA is TGTGCCAGCAGTTACTCGAACGTCCTGGGGCGCTCGGCAAATAGCAATCAGCCCCAGCATTTT.

The chain combines TRBV6-6 with TRBJ2-3, with TRBD2 as a possible D gene (7 bases). V was trimmed by 2 bases and J by 3 bases, leaving 12 bases between them. The CDR3 spans 15 residues. From germline, CDR1 is MNHNY and CDR2 SVGAGI (reference sequence). The CDR3 sequence: CASSYTGGLTDTQYF. The CDR3 DNA sequence: TGTGCCAGCAGTTACACGGGGGGCCTTACAGATACGCAGTATTTT.